Following are 13 T cell receptor beta chains from one sample sequenced in a study of blood T cells in healthy people across ages. Then a second PCR, running roughly 7 to 11 cycles, was carried out with a sample-barcoded 5' primer and a J-beta primer mix. From the 5' RACE reads, TCRdb called clonotypes with MiXCR, one entry per CDR3 protein. The data hold 1.5 million to 1.8 million distinct CDR3 sequences, with about 42% observed a single time. The sample comprised blood. All receptors derive from a woman aged 18 to 35 in good health.

A single count supports this clonotype. A read error may account for a junction end that differs from germline. This chain joins TRBV7-3 and TRBJ1-6, with 9 bases aligning to TRBD1. The CDR3 consists of 16 residues. Germline V gives CDR1 SGHTA, CDR2 FQGTGA. CDR3 sequence (DNA): TGTGCCAGCAGCTTGGGATCGGGACAGGGAGGTTCACCCCCCCACTTT. Encoded protein: CASSLGSGQGGSPPHF.

In its sample, this clonotype was seen a few times. This chain links TRBV6-1 with TRBJ2-4; perhaps TRBD2 as D (6 bases). Trimming removed 2 bases from V and 13 bases from J, with 15 bases in between. This CDR3 has 13 residues. CDR1 is MNHNS, CDR2 SASEGT, per germline. The CDR3 DNA reads TGTGCCAGCAGTGAACGTAGGCGGGGTGAGCAGTACTTC. Translation: CASSERRRGEQYF.

V is TRBV12-3 or TRBV12-4 and J is TRBJ1-1; 11 positions agree with TRBD1. The CDR3 runs 15 residues. Losses at the gene ends were 5 bases for V and 9 bases for J; bases not matched to a gene: 11. CDR3 coding DNA: TGTGCCAGCAGTCTACCGGGACAGGGGGGTACTCAAGCTTTCTTT. Amino acids: CASSLPGQGGTQAFF.

This clonotype turned up a few times. The chain uses TRBV20-1 and TRBJ2-1; D is possibly TRBD2 (5 bases). From germline, CDR1 is DFQATT and CDR2 SNEGSKA (reference sequence). The CDR3 has 17 amino acids. The V gene lost 2 bases and the J gene lost 0 bases, with 17 bases spanning the gap. The CDR3 DNA reads TGCAGTGCTAGACACACTAGTACCCTGAGCTCCTACAATGAGCAGTTCTTC. This translates into CSARHTSTLSSYNEQFF.

The chain carries TRBV28 and TRBJ2-6, with D unresolved. This CDR3 comprises 16 residues. CDR1 is MDHEN and CDR2 is SYDVKM in the germline V gene. V gave up 4 bases and J gave up 0 bases, with 10 bases separating them. DNA of the CDR3: TGTGCCAGCAGTTCTCTACGGCGCTCTGGGGCCAACGTCCTGACTTTC. Translated, it gives CASSSLRRSGANVLTF.

This clonotype was seen more than once but under ten times. The chain carries TRBV7-9 and TRBJ2-5, with TRBD2 as a possible D gene (5 bases). The germline gives CDR1 SEHNR, CDR2 FQNEAQ (reference sequence). Trimming cost V 3 bases and J 1 base, with 15 bases left between them. The CDR3 is made up of 16 amino acids. In DNA, the CDR3 is TGTGCCAGCAGCTTGGGGAGAGGGTCCTCCCAAGAGACCCAGTACTTC. Its translation: CASSLGRGSSQETQYF.

In DNA, the CDR3 is TGTGCCAGCAGTCTCTACAGGGGGCGCGAAAAACTGTTTTTT. Translated: CASSLYRGREKLFF. This chain uses TRBV7-2 with TRBJ1-4; 9 nucleotides align to TRBD1. Germline V gene lookup returns CDR1 SGHTA and CDR2 FQGNSA. The CDR3 spans 14 residues. Unmatched junction bases numbered 7, after V lost 6 bases and J lost 8 bases.

A few counts support this clonotype. This chain joins TRBV24-1 and TRBJ2-3; no definite D call. The CDR3 contains 11 residues. Trimming left V 10 bases short and J 0 bases short, with 4 bases between. CDR1 KGHDR and CDR2 SFDVKD come from the germline V gene. CDR3 loop: CATASTDTQYF. The CDR3 bases are TGTGCCACGGCTAGCACAGATACGCAGTATTTT.

The genes are TRBV5-1 and TRBJ2-3; D remains unclear. Germline-derived CDR1 and CDR2 are SGHRS and YFSETQ. The germline V and J ends were trimmed by 0 bases and 4 bases, with 12 bases remaining between them. This CDR3 has 15 amino acids. CDR3 nucleotides: TGCGCCAGCAGCTTGGCCGTTGCGAGGCCAGATACGCAGTATTTT. It is translated as CASSLAVARPDTQYF.

The gene calls are TRBV6-2 or TRBV6-3 and TRBJ2-5, with 8 bases identical to TRBD1. Matching the DNA end better, TRBJ2-7 makes the J call doubtful. There are 13 residues in the CDR3. Germline lookup yields CDR1 MNHEY and CDR2 SVGEGT. The CDR3: CASSWDRRYEQYF. The CDR3 DNA sequence: TGTGCCAGCAGTTGGGACAGGAGGTACGAGCAGTACTTC.

This clonotype came up a few times. V is TRBV6-5 and J is TRBJ1-2, with 9 bases identical to TRBD1. Trimming cost V 8 bases and J 0 bases; bases outside gene matches: 7. The CDR3 covers 15 residues. The germline V gene encodes CDR1 MNHEY and CDR2 SVGAGI. CDR3 residues: CASSQGAFANYGYTF. The CDR3 nucleotides read TGTGCCAGCTCACAGGGGGCGTTTGCTAACTATGGCTACACCTTC.

This clonotype was picked up a small number of times. The chain joins TRBV15 to TRBJ1-3; D is ambiguous. Trimming removed 5 bases from V and 0 bases from J, with 11 bases in between. This CDR3 spans 15 amino acids. Germline V gene sequence: CDR1 LNHNV, CDR2 YYDKDF (reference sequence). Here the CDR3 DNA reads TGTGCCACCAGCGGGAGTCACCTCTCTGGAAACACCATATATTTT. This gives the protein CATSGSHLSGNTIYF.

The rearrangement links TRBV3-1 to TRBJ2-2; D ambiguous. CDR1 LGHDT and CDR2 YNNKEL come from the germline V gene (reference sequence). There are 13 residues in the CDR3. The V and J ends lost 3 bases and 5 bases respectively, with 7 bases between them. The CDR3 DNA reads TGTGCCAGCAGCCAGGGAATTACCGGGGAGCTGTTTTTT. The encoded protein is CASSQGITGELFF.